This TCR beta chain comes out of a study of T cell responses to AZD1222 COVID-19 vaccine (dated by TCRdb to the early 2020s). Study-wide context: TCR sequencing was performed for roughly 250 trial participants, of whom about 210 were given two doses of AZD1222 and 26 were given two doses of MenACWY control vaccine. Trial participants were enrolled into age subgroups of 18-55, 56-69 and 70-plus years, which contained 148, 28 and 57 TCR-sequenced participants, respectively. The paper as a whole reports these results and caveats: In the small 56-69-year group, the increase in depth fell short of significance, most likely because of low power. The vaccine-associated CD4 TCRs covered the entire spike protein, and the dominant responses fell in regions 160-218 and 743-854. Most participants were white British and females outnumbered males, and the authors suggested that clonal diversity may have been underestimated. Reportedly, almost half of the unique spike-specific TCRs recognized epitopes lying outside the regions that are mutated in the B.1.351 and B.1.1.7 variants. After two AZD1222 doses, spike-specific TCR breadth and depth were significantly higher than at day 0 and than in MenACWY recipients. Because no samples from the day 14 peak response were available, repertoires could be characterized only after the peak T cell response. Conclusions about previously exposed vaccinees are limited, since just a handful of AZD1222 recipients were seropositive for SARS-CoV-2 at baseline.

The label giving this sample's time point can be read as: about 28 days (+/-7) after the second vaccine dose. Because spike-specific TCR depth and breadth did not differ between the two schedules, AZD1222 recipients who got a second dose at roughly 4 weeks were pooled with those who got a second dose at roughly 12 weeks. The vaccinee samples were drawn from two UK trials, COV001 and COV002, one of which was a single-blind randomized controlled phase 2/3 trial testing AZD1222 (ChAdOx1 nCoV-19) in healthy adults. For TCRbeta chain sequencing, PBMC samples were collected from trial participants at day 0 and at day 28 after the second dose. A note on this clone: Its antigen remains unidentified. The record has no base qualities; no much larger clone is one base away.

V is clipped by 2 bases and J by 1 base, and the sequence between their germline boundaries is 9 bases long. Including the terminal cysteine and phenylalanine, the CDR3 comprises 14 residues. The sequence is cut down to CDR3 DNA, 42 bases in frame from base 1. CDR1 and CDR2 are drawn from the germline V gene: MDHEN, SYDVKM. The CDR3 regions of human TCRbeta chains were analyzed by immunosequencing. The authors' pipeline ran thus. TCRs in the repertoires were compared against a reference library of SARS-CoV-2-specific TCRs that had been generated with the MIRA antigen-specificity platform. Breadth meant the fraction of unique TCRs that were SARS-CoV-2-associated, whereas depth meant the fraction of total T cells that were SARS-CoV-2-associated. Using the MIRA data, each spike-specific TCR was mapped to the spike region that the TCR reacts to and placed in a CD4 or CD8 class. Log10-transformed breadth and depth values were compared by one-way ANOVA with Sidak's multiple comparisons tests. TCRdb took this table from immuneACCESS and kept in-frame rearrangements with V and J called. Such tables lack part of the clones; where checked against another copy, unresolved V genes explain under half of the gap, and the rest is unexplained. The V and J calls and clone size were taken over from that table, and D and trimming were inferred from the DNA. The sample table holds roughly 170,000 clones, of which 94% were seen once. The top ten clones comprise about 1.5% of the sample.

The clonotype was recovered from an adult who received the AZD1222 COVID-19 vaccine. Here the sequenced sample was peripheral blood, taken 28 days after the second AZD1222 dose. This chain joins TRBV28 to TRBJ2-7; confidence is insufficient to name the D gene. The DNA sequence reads TGTGCCAGCAGTTTAGATCCTTCTTCCTACGAGCAGTACTTC. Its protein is CASSLDPSSYEQYF.